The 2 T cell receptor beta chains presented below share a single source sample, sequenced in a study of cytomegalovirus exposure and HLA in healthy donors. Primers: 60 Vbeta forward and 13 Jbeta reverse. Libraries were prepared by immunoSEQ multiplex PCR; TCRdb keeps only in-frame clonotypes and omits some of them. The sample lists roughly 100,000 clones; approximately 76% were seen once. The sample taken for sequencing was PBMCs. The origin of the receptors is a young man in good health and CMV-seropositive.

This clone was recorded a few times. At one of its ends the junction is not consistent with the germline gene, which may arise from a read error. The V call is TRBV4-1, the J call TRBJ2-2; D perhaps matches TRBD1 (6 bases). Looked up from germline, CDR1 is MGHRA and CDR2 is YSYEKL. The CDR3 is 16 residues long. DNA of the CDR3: TGCGCCAGCAGCCAAGATCGACGCAGGGGACACCGGGGAGCTGTTTTT. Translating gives CASSQDRRRGHRGAVF.

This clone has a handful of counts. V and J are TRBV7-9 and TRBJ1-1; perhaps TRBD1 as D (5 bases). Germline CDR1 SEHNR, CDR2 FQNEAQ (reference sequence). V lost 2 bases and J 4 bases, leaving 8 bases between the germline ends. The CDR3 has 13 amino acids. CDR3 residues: CASSLSGVTEAFF. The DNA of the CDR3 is TGTGCCAGCAGCTTATCGGGGGTCACTGAAGCTTTCTTT. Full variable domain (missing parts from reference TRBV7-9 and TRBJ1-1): DTGVSQNPRHKITKRGQNVTFRCDPISEHNRLYWYRQTLGQGPEFLTYFQNEAQLEKSRLLSDRFSAERPKGSFSTLEIQRTEQGDSAMYLCASSLSGVTEAFFGQGTRLTVV.